Each of the 3 T cell receptor beta chains below was sequenced from the same sample in a study of T cell repertoires in cytomegalovirus infection. These TCRs are of unknown antigen specificity. TCRdb reprocessed the reads with MiXCR, giving one entry per CDR3 protein. Among 340,000 or so distinct CDR3 sequences listed, more than 20% were seen once. The input for sequencing was cultured PBMCs, taken from culture after CMV antigen stimulation. These receptors all stem from a human donor in good health (CMV status not recorded). Some clones in this sample may be carry-over from other donors' samples.

This clonotype was seen at least ten times. The chain uses TRBV7-9 and TRBJ2-2, with D perhaps being TRBD1 or TRBD2 (6 bases each). This CDR3 comprises 15 residues. Trimming removed 6 bases from V and 0 bases from J, with 11 bases in between. Germline V CDR1 and CDR2: SEHNR, FQNEAQ (reference sequence). The CDR3 nucleotides read TGTGCCAGCAGTCCGGGGGCCTCGAACACCGGGGAGCTGTTTTTT. Translated, it gives CASSPGASNTGELFF.

The chain combines TRBV7-4 with TRBJ1-2, with D possibly matching TRBD1 (5 bases). V lost 2 bases and J lost 4, with 17 bases in between. Per germline, CDR1 SGHVT and CDR2 SQSDAQ. The CDR3 has 16 residues. The CDR3 DNA reads TGTGCCAGCAGCTTATTTCCCCCGGGGGGTCTCTATGGCTACACCTTC. It codes for CASSLFPPGGLYGYTF.

This clonotype was counted at least ten times. V gene TRBV4-1 combines with J gene TRBJ2-1; tentatively, D is TRBD2 (5 bases). CDR3 length: 18 amino acids. CDR1 MGHRA and CDR2 YSYEKL come from the germline V gene. Trimming removed 3 bases from V and 0 bases from J, with 18 bases in between. The CDR3 DNA follows: TGCGCCAGCAGCCACCGGAAATCTAGCCCTAGCTCCTACAATGAGCAGTTCTTC. Translation: CASSHRKSSPSSYNEQFF.